What follows are 27 T cell receptor beta chains derived from one specimen sequenced in a study of blood T cell repertoires in COVID-19. TCRdb's copy holds only in-frame clones and misses some; the assay was immunoSEQ multiplex PCR. The repertoire consists of more than 45,000 clones, with 86% occurring once and the leading ten covering about 15%. The sequenced material came from peripheral blood. The receptors derive from a man aged 55 to 70 with active or convalescent COVID-19.

The chain combines TRBV27 with TRBJ2-3; 7 bases align to TRBD1. CDR1 is MNHEY and CDR2 is SMNVEV in the germline V gene (reference sequence). The CDR3 contains 15 residues. The trim removed 2 bases at V and 4 bases at J, leaving 6 bases unmatched. The CDR3 loop reads CASSLLDREPDTQYF. The CDR3, as DNA: TGTGCCAGCAGTTTACTCGACAGGGAACCAGATACGCAGTATTTT.

This sequence joins TRBV6-5 and TRBJ1-1; 10 bases are a match to TRBD1. The germline gives CDR1 MNHEY, CDR2 SVGAGI. The CDR3 has 14 residues. Trimming at V came to 8 bases and at J to 6 bases, leaving 9 bases not matched to a gene. The CDR3 spells CASWDRGKYAEAFF. The CDR3 region has the DNA TGTGCCAGCTGGGACAGGGGAAAATACGCTGAAGCTTTCTTT.

The chain joins TRBV5-1 to TRBJ1-2; 8 bases align to TRBD1. V dropped 2 bases and J dropped 8; count of bases not matched to a gene: 14. The germline V gene encodes CDR1 SGHRS and CDR2 YFSETQ. The CDR3 length is 16 residues. The CDR3 DNA sequence: TGCGCCAGCAGCTTTGGGCAGGGGGCGGACTCTTCGGGCTACACCTTC. Translation gives CASSFGQGADSSGYTF.

The chain combines TRBV21-1 with TRBJ2-1; the D segment call TRBD1 is taken from the table without a DNA check. TRBV21-1 is deemed a pseudogene. The CDR3 extends over 19 amino acids. The CDR3 protein is CASSKDIDDGGGEWDEQFF. The DNA of the CDR3 is TGTGCCAGCAGCAAAGATATTGACGATGGAGGGGGCGAATGGGATGAGCAGTTCTTC.

The chain uses TRBV28 and TRBJ1-2, with 10 bases identical to TRBD1. CDR1 is MDHEN and CDR2 is SYDVKM in the germline V gene. Germline trimming cut 6 bases from V and 7 bases from J; bases unmatched to any gene: 5. The CDR3 length is 13 residues. CDR3 amino acids: CASRWDRGIGYTF. The DNA of the CDR3 is TGTGCCAGCAGGTGGGACAGGGGAATTGGCTACACCTTC.

In its sample, this clone was seen once. The chain employs TRBV6-5 and TRBJ1-5, with 7 bases that match TRBD1. The CDR3 spans 16 residues. Trimming removed 4 bases from V and 2 bases from J; junction bases left unmatched: 8. CDR1 MNHEY and CDR2 SVGAGI come from the germline V gene. The CDR3 loop reads CASSSKTGLGNQPQHF. CDR3 nucleotide sequence: TGTGCCAGCAGTTCAAAGACAGGGCTCGGCAATCAGCCCCAGCATTTT.

In its sample, this clone was seen a few times. The chain uses TRBV11-2 and TRBJ1-4; TRBD1 aligns across 7 bases. Looked up from germline, CDR1 is SGHAT and CDR2 is FQNNGV. The CDR3 spans 14 residues. The J segment lost 12 bases and the V segment lost 3 bases, leaving 10 bases of the junction unmatched. The CDR3 nucleotides are TGTGCCAGCAGCTTGGGGACCACAGGGACAGAACTGTTTTTT. Protein sequence: CASSLGTTGTELFF.

This chain connects TRBV9 to TRBJ1-2, with 8 nucleotides matching TRBD1. CDR1 and CDR2 (germline): SGDLS, YYNGEE. This CDR3 spans 14 amino acids. V dropped 4 bases and J dropped 8; count of bases not matched to a gene: 10. The CDR3 DNA reads TGTGCCAGCAGCAGCCTACAGGGGGAAGTCGGCTACACCTTC. Translating gives CASSSLQGEVGYTF.

The chain carries TRBV27 and TRBJ1-6, with 12 bases aligning to TRBD1. This CDR3 spans 19 amino acids. V shed 5 bases and J 4 bases; nucleotides not matched to a gene: 12. Germline V gives CDR1 MNHEY, CDR2 SMNVEV (reference sequence). CDR3 nucleotides: TGTGCCAGCAGTCCCCTCACCGGGACAGGGGGCGGATATAATTCACCCCTCCACTTT. Protein: CASSPLTGTGGGYNSPLHF.

The genes are TRBV5-1 and TRBJ1-2, with a tentative D call TRBD1 (6 bases). Germline-derived CDR1 and CDR2 are SGHRS and YFSETQ. Trimming shortened V by 4 bases and J by 4 bases, and 20 bases separated the two germline ends. CDR3 length equals 16 residues. CDR3 nucleotides: TGCGCCAGCAGCAAAGCTACCGGGACAAGCGTCTATGGCTACACCTTC. Residues: CASSKATGTSVYGYTF.

This chain connects TRBV30 to TRBJ1-1; no reliable D call. The germline V gene encodes CDR1 GTSNPN and CDR2 SVGIG (reference sequence). V gave up 1 base and J gave up 0 bases, with 9 bases separating them. This CDR3 spans 14 amino acids. CDR3 amino acids: CAWSAPGVNTEAFF. For the CDR3, the DNA is TGTGCCTGGAGTGCGCCCGGGGTGAACACTGAAGCTTTCTTT.

This clone was detected a few times. This chain joins TRBV20-1 and TRBJ2-1; D not certain. The CDR3 totals 14 residues. Germline V gene sequence: CDR1 DFQATT, CDR2 SNEGSKA (reference sequence). Trimming removed 3 bases at V and 4 bases at J, with 13 bases between. CDR3 coding DNA: TGCAGTGCTAGTCTAGGCCGTAAATACAATGAGCAGTTCTTC. The encoded protein is CSASLGRKYNEQFF.

This chain joins TRBV7-3 and TRBJ1-5; TRBD1 matches at 7 bases. V lost 6 bases to trimming and J lost 5 bases; unmatched junction nucleotides: 4. This CDR3 comprises 13 residues. Germline assignment: CDR1 SGHTA and CDR2 FQGTGA. The CDR3 DNA is TGTGCCAGCAGTTCAGGGGGGCATCAGCCCCAGCATTTT. Amino acid sequence: CASSSGGHQPQHF.

The chain carries TRBV4-1 and TRBJ1-6; no definite D call. Germline V gives CDR1 MGHRA, CDR2 YSYEKL. Trimming removed 0 bases from V and 7 bases from J, with 13 bases in between. The CDR3 consists of 16 residues. Written as DNA, the CDR3 is TGCGCCAGCAGCCAAGAGGCAGGACGGGGAAATTCACCCCTCCACTTT. This gives the protein CASSQEAGRGNSPLHF.

The rearrangement joins TRBV5-1 to TRBJ2-5; 7 bases agree with TRBD1. The CDR3 totals 14 residues. V trimming: 4 bases; J trimming: 2 bases; junction bases outside the gene matches: 5. Germline assignment: CDR1 SGHRS and CDR2 YFSETQ. For the CDR3, the DNA is TGCGCCAGCAGCCACCCGGGACAGCAAGAGACCCAGTACTTC. Its translation is CASSHPGQQETQYF. The full variable domain, its missing parts supplied by reference TRBV5-1 and TRBJ2-5, is KAGVTQTPRYLIKTRGQQVTLSCSPISGHRSVSWYQQTPGQGLQFLFEYFSETQRNKGNFPGRFSGRQFSNSRSEMNVSTLELGDSALYLCASSHPGQQETQYFGPGTRLLVL.

The rearrangement links TRBV7-9 to TRBJ2-5, with D possibly matching TRBD2 (6 bases). The CDR3 totals 14 residues. The germline V gene encodes CDR1 SEHNR and CDR2 FQNEAQ (reference sequence). V lost 5 bases, J lost 5 bases, and 15 bases lay in between. This chain's CDR3 is CASSQTSRGETQYF. The CDR3 region has the DNA TGTGCCAGCAGCCAAACTAGTCGGGGGGAGACCCAGTACTTC.

The V call is TRBV4-2, the J call TRBJ1-5; D possibly corresponds to TRBD1 (5 bases). This CDR3 has 14 amino acids. The germline V gene has CDR1 LGHNA and CDR2 YNFKEQ. The V end was cut by 0 bases, the J end by 5 bases, with 8 bases between. This CDR3 is CASSQDRAHQPQHF. CDR3 nucleotide sequence: TGTGCCAGCAGCCAAGACAGGGCCCATCAGCCCCAGCATTTT.

The chain is built from TRBV6-2 or TRBV6-3 and TRBJ2-2; 7 bases align to TRBD1. Germline CDR1 is MNHEY and CDR2 is SVGEGT. V lost 6 bases and J lost 5; bases outside the gene matches: 6. The CDR3 length is 14 residues. CDR3 protein: CASSRGGVTGELFF. For the CDR3, the DNA is TGTGCCAGCAGCAGAGGGGGCGTTACCGGGGAGCTGTTTTTT.

This rearrangement joins TRBV28 to TRBJ1-5; D might be TRBD1 (6 bases). In germline, CDR1 is MDHEN, CDR2 SYDVKM. The CDR3 consists of 14 residues. The V end lost 2 bases, the J end lost 6 bases, and 11 bases lay between the germline ends. The CDR3 coding sequence is TGTGCCAGCAGTTTACGTACAGGGACTCAGCCCCAGCATTTT. It codes for CASSLRTGTQPQHF.

The gene calls are TRBV28 and TRBJ1-2; D gene uncertain. Trimming shortened V by 3 bases and J by 0 bases, and 8 bases separated the two germline ends. The CDR3 length is 14 residues. Germline V gene data show CDR1 as MDHEN and CDR2 as SYDVKM. CDR3 in DNA: TGTGCCAGCAGTTTGACCGACTCTAACTATGGCTACACCTTC. Translating it yields CASSLTDSNYGYTF.

The chain has TRBV4-3 and TRBJ2-7, with 10 bases fitting TRBD1. Germline V gene lookup returns CDR1 LGHNA and CDR2 YSLEER. The CDR3 runs 16 residues. J was trimmed by 6 bases and V by 0 bases; bases with no gene match: 8. CDR3 sequence: CASSQDRWDRGGEQYF. The CDR3 DNA sequence: TGCGCCAGCAGCCAAGATAGATGGGACAGGGGAGGCGAGCAGTACTTC.

This clone appeared once. The chain combines TRBV10-3 with TRBJ2-7, with 9 bases matching TRBD1. J lost 5 bases, V lost 0 bases, and 5 bases had no gene match. Germline V lookup: CDR1 ENHRY, CDR2 SYGVKD. This CDR3 spans 15 amino acids. The chain's CDR3 is CAISESGTGRHEQYF. CDR3 coding DNA: TGTGCCATCAGTGAGTCCGGGACAGGGCGCCACGAGCAGTACTTC.

This clone was recorded only once. The rearrangement joins TRBV28 to TRBJ2-7, with TRBD1 identical over 11 bases. CDR1 and CDR2 (germline): MDHEN, SYDVKM. The CDR3 contains 14 residues. J gave up 6 bases and V 4 bases, and 5 bases lay outside the gene matches. DNA of the CDR3: TGTGCCAGCAGTTCCTCCGGGACAGGGGGCGAGCAGTACTTC. This sequence encodes CASSSSGTGGEQYF. Supplemented by reference TRBV28 and TRBJ2-7, the full variable domain reads DVKVTQSSRYLVKRTGEKVFLECVQDMDHENMFWYRQDPGLGLRLIYFSYDVKMKEKGDIPEGYSVSREKKERFSLILESASTNQTSMYLCASSSSGTGGEQYFGPGTRLTVT.

This chain links TRBV2 with TRBJ1-1; D gene uncertain. Trimming removed 4 bases from V and 1 base from J, with 13 bases in between. CDR1 is SNHLY, CDR2 FYNNEI, per germline. CDR3 length: 15 residues. CDR3 sequence (DNA): TGTGCCAGCAGTGCCCCCGTCGCGAGGAACACTGAAGCTTTCTTT. This sequence encodes CASSAPVARNTEAFF.

The chain is built from TRBV7-9 and TRBJ2-5; TRBD2 is a possible D gene (6 bases). Between the trimmed V and J ends, which lost 7 bases and 4 bases, there was a span of 16 bases. Germline V gene lookup returns CDR1 SEHNR and CDR2 FQNEAQ (reference sequence). CDR3 length: 14 amino acids. The DNA for the CDR3 is TGTGCCAGCACTAGCTCGGTCGGGGGAGAGACCCAGTACTTC. This translates into CASTSSVGGETQYF.

This chain joins TRBV18 and TRBJ2-5, with D possibly matching TRBD2 (6 bases). The CDR3 consists of 15 residues. V lost 5 bases and J lost 4, with 17 bases in between. Germline values: CDR1 KGHSH, CDR2 LQKENI. CDR3 amino acids: CASSKTIPEGETQYF. CDR3 in DNA: TGTGCCAGCTCAAAGACTATCCCGGAGGGAGAGACCCAGTACTTC.

This clone has more than one count but fewer than ten. The chain has TRBV10-1 and TRBJ1-3, with 7 bases that match TRBD1. CDR3 size: 20 residues. From germline, CDR1 is WNHNN and CDR2 SYGVQD (reference sequence). V lost 0 bases, J lost 0 bases, and 14 bases stayed unmatched. The CDR3 region has the DNA TGCGCCAGCAGTGAGTCGATGACAGGGCTTCCTTCTTTCTCTGGAAACACCATATATTTT. It translates to CASSESMTGLPSFSGNTIYF.